The clone carrying this T cell receptor (beta chain) came up many times. What it binds is unknown. TCRdb re-called the reads with MiXCR, one entry per CDR3 protein. The sample yields nearly 650,000 distinct CDR3 sequences, approximately 25% seen once. J was trimmed by 4 bases and V by 2 bases; bases with no gene match: 4. Germline V gene sequence: CDR1 SGHNT, CDR2 YENEEA. This CDR3 has 15 residues. These data come from a study of T cell repertoires in cytomegalovirus infection. Study background: Indications came from public TCR beta signatures; they pointed to CMV infection and to a matching HLA type.

Study-wide results and limits: Cumulative frequency (of public TCR beta family members) identified carriers of CMV plus the relevant HLA. In two of eight donors, the top clonotype was HLA-C-restricted CMV-specific.

This TCR was sampled from a human donor in good health (CMV status not recorded). Some clones in this sample may be carry-over from other donors' samples. The chain has TRBV11-3 and TRBJ2-1, with 8 bases fitting TRBD2. Specimen: CD8+ T cells from PBMCs. For the CDR3, the DNA is TGTGCCAGCAGCTTAAGGGCTAGCGGGTACAATGAGCAGTTCTTC. Translated, it gives CASSLRASGYNEQFF.